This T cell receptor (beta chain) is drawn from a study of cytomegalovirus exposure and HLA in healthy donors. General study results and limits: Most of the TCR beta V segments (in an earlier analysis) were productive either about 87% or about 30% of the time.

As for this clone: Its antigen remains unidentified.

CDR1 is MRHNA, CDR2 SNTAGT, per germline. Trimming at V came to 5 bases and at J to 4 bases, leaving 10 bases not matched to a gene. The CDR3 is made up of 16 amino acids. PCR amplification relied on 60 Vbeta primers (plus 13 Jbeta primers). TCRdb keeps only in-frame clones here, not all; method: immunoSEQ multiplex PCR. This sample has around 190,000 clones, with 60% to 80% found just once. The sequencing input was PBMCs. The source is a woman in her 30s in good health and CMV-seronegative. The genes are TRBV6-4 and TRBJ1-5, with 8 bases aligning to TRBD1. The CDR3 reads CASSTDRELWNQPQHF. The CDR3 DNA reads TGTGCCAGCAGTACGGACAGGGAGCTGTGGAATCAGCCCCAGCATTTT.